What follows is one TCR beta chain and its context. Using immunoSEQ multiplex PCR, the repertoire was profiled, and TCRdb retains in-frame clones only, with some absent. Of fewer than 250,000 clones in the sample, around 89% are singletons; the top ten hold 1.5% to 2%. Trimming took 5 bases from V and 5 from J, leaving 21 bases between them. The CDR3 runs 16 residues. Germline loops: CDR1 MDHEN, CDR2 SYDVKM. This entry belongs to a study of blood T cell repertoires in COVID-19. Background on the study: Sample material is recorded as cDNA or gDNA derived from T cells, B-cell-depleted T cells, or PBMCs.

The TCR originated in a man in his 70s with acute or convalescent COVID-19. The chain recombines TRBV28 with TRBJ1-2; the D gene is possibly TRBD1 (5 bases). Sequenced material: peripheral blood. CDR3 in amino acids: CASSVSGTLRGYGYTF. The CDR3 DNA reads TGTGCCAGCAGTGTCAGCGGGACTCTCCGAGGATATGGCTACACCTTC.